Listed below are T cell receptor beta chains from one sample, sequenced in a study of a mutant IDH1 vaccine in newly diagnosed glioma. Their antigen targets remain unknown. TCRdb's copy holds only in-frame clones and misses some; the assay was immunoSEQ multiplex PCR. The table lists roughly 42,000 clones, approximately 85% of them singletons. Sequencing was performed on PBMCs, taken from a glioma patient whose treatment included an IDH1 peptide vaccine. The receptors stem from a man aged 40-49 years with glioma. The CDR3 runs from the conserved cysteine through the conserved F or W. The order of the fields is clone size, J gene, D gene, V gene, CDR3 protein, CDR3 DNA. The D gene is left open where the match is weak. Clone size is given for some rows only: seen once, a few or many times, or a class if the clone is expanded.

>once|TRBJ2-4|.|TRBV5-3
CARSLPSDFLDHKNIQYF
TGTGCCAGAAGCTTGCCGTCGGATTTTCTAGACCACAAAAACATTCAGTACTTC
>.|TRBJ2-5|.|TRBV6-1
CASSEWGETQYF
TGTGCCAGCAGTGAATGGGGCGAGACCCAGTACTTC
>.|TRBJ2-2|.|TRBV28
CASSLGDTINTGELFF
TGTGCCAGCAGTTTAGGGGACACGATAAACACCGGGGAGCTGTTTTTT
>few|TRBJ1-1|.|TRBV5-1
CASTPGWSTEAFF
TGCGCCAGCACGCCAGGGTGGAGCACTGAAGCTTTCTTT
>once|TRBJ2-7|.|TRBV27
CASSHGGYEQYF
TGTGCCAGCAGTCACGGTGGCTACGAGCAGTACTTC
>.|TRBJ2-5|.|TRBV11-2
CASSLGSGGLETQYF
TGTGCCAGCAGCTTAGGGTCTGGCGGGTTAGAGACCCAGTACTTC
>.|TRBJ1-5|.|TRBV5-6
CASTLDGSLHQPQHF
TGTGCCAGCACCCTGGACGGATCCCTGCATCAGCCCCAGCATTTT
>once|TRBJ2-1|.|TRBV27
CASRLQGPGAYNEQFF
TGTGCCAGCAGGCTTCAGGGACCTGGGGCCTACAATGAGCAGTTCTTC
>.|TRBJ2-7|TRBD2|TRBV10-3
CAISESSGRPYEQYF
TGTGCCATCAGTGAGTCTAGCGGGAGACCATACGAGCAGTACTTC
>.|TRBJ1-5|.|TRBV7-9
CASSLGQSYQPQHF
TGTGCCAGCAGCTTAGGGCAGTCTTATCAACCCCAGCATTTT
>.|TRBJ2-2|.|TRBV6-5
CASSLWVSTGELFF
TGTGCCAGCAGTCTGTGGGTCAGCACCGGGGAGCTGTTTTTT
>.|TRBJ2-1|TRBD1|TRBV15
CATVDRVSPDRDEQFF
TGTGCCACCGTGGACAGGGTCTCGCCAGATAGGGATGAGCAGTTCTTC
>.|TRBJ2-5|TRBD2|TRBV6-4
CASSVGGSVTETQYF
TGTGCCAGCAGTGTGGGAGGGTCCGTAACGGAGACCCAGTACTTC
>.|TRBJ2-7|TRBD1|TRBV7-6
CASSSNPGTENEQYF
TGTGCCAGCAGCTCCAATCCCGGGACAGAGAACGAGCAGTACTTC
>.|TRBJ1-4|.|TRBV18
CASSPGAGVNEKLFF
TGTGCCAGCTCCCCCGGGGCAGGGGTGAATGAAAAACTGTTTTTT
>few|TRBJ2-3|TRBD1|TRBV6-6
CASSVTGGTDTQYF
TGTGCCAGCAGTGTCACAGGGGGCACAGATACGCAGTATTTT
>.|TRBJ1-2|.|TRBV5-6
CASSAAAGAYGYTF
TGTGCCAGCAGCGCCGCCGCGGGAGCCTATGGCTACACCTTC
>few|TRBJ1-1|.|TRBV2
CASKGELYTEAFF
TGTGCCAGCAAGGGGGAGCTTTACACTGAAGCTTTCTTT
>.|TRBJ2-2|.|TRBV7-9
CASRSTAGVSTGELFF
TGTGCCAGCAGGTCGACCGCAGGGGTGAGCACCGGGGAGCTGTTTTTT
>few|TRBJ2-5|TRBD2|TRBV14
CASSLTSGAQETQYF
TGTGCCAGCAGCCTGACTAGCGGGGCCCAAGAGACCCAGTACTTC
>.|TRBJ2-7|TRBD2|TRBV10-3
CAISGAMAGGPYEQYF
TGTGCCATCAGTGGGGCTATGGCGGGAGGGCCCTACGAGCAGTACTTC
>.|TRBJ2-7|TRBD1|TRBV19
CASSSGTGSGEQYF
TGTGCCAGTAGTTCCGGGACAGGGAGCGGCGAGCAGTACTTC
>few|TRBJ1-5|.|TRBV4-3
CASSPQMGDRNQPQHF
TGCGCCAGCAGCCCCCAAATGGGGGATCGCAATCAGCCCCAGCATTTT
>.|TRBJ2-5|.|TRBV28
CASSFLQGRNETQYF
TGTGCCAGCAGTTTCCTTCAGGGGCGGAACGAGACCCAGTACTTC
>few|TRBJ2-7|.|TRBV28
CASRSIYEQYF
TGTGCCAGCAGATCCATCTACGAGCAGTACTTC
>.|TRBJ2-3|.|TRBV27
CASTGLAGDTQYF
TGTGCCAGCACTGGTCTAGCAGGAGATACGCAGTATTTT
>.|TRBJ1-4|TRBD1|TRBV5-1
CASSLNSGTGARKLFF
TGCGCCAGCAGCTTGAACTCCGGGACAGGGGCTCGAAAACTGTTTTTT
>.|TRBJ2-7|.|TRBV7-9
CASSSSGHSDEQYF
TGTGCCAGCAGCTCCTCCGGGCACAGCGACGAGCAGTACTTC
>.|TRBJ1-2|.|TRBV19
CASSMGDYGYTF
TGTGCCAGTAGTATGGGGGACTATGGCTACACCTTC
>once|TRBJ2-7|.|TRBV29-1
CSASHSYEQYF
TGCAGCGCCTCACACTCCTACGAGCAGTACTTC
>.|TRBJ2-1|TRBD2|TRBV7-2
CASSLTSAGEQFF
TGTGCCAGCAGCCTGACTAGCGCAGGTGAGCAGTTCTTC
>.|TRBJ2-7|TRBD2|TRBV28
CASSPGTSGTYEQYF
TGTGCCAGCAGTCCGGGGACTAGCGGGACCTACGAGCAGTACTTC
>.|TRBJ2-5|TRBD2|TRBV4-1
CASSQDRRGRAQETQYF
TGCGCCAGCAGCCAAGATCGTCGCGGGAGAGCACAAGAGACCCAGTACTTC
>.|TRBJ2-7|.|TRBV7-9
CASSLAVASYEQYF
TGTGCCAGCAGCTTAGCGGTAGCCTCCTACGAGCAGTACTTC
>.|TRBJ1-2|.|TRBV20-1
CSVPGNYGYTF
TGCAGTGTACCGGGCAACTATGGCTACACCTTC
>.|TRBJ2-1|TRBD2|TRBV5-5
CASSLGRSGRAEGEQFF
TGTGCCAGCAGCTTGGGTAGGAGCGGGAGGGCCGAGGGCGAGCAGTTCTTC
>.|TRBJ2-1|TRBD2|TRBV5-4
CASRRGGASSYNEQFF
TGTGCCAGCAGACGGGGGGGCGCAAGCTCCTACAATGAGCAGTTCTTC
>once|TRBJ2-7|.|TRBV6-6
CASSPTVGYEQYF
TGTGCCAGCAGTCCGACCGTTGGCTACGAGCAGTACTTC
>.|TRBJ1-1|.|TRBV5-1
CASSPTGTYEAFF
TGCGCCAGCAGCCCGACCGGGACATATGAAGCTTTCTTT
>.|TRBJ2-6|.|TRBV5-6
CASSSMANVLTF
TGTGCCAGCAGCTCAATGGCCAACGTCCTGACTTTC
>.|TRBJ2-1|.|TRBV27
CASSPRLGRNEQFF
TGTGCCAGCAGTCCCAGACTAGGCCGCAATGAGCAGTTCTTC
>.|TRBJ2-3|TRBD2|TRBV5-1
CASSPGLAASTDTQYF
TGCGCCAGCAGCCCCGGACTAGCGGCGAGCACAGATACGCAGTATTTT
>.|TRBJ2-7|TRBD2|TRBV11-1
CASGIAGGPNEQYF
TGTGCCAGCGGGATAGCGGGAGGGCCCAACGAGCAGTACTTC
>.|TRBJ2-7|TRBD2|TRBV27
CASSLSIAGVPHEQYF
TGTGCCAGCAGTTTATCGATAGCGGGAGTCCCCCACGAGCAGTACTTC
>.|TRBJ2-7|.|TRBV6-5
CASSPSHYEQYF
TGTGCCAGTTCTCCTAGTCACTACGAGCAGTACTTC
>.|TRBJ2-1|TRBD2|TRBV2
CASTPSGPYNEQFF
TGTGCCAGCACGCCTAGCGGGCCCTACAATGAGCAGTTCTTC
>.|TRBJ2-1|.|TRBV28
CASREGGLAAPTMTQFF
TGTGCCAGCAGGGAGGGGGGTCTAGCGGCCCCGACAATGACGCAGTTCTTC
>.|TRBJ2-5|TRBD1|TRBV6-4
CASSAQGSQETQYF
TGTGCCAGCAGTGCACAGGGGAGCCAAGAGACCCAGTACTTC
>.|TRBJ2-6|.|TRBV7-9
CASSSRRGVSSGANVLTF
TGTGCCAGCAGCTCCAGGCGGGGCGTCAGCTCTGGGGCCAACGTCCTGACTTTC
>few|TRBJ1-5|.|TRBV6-6
CASLRGGTVQPQHF
TGTGCCAGCCTTCGAGGGGGTACGGTTCAGCCCCAGCATTTT
>.|TRBJ1-5|TRBD1|TRBV19
CASLEQGAVLQPQHF
TGTGCCAGTCTGGAACAGGGGGCGGTTTTGCAGCCCCAGCATTTT
>.|TRBJ2-5|.|TRBV7-2
CASSLDSGGGTQYF
TGTGCCAGCAGCTTAGATTCAGGAGGAGGGACCCAGTACTTC
>.|TRBJ2-1|.|TRBV7-8
CASSSQYWQFF
TGTGCCAGCAGCTCCCAGTATTGGCAGTTCTTC
>medium-sized|TRBJ1-2|.|TRBV28
CASSSVNYGYTF
TGTGCCAGCAGTTCAGTGAACTATGGCTACACCTTC
>.|TRBJ2-5|.|TRBV7-7
CASSLHGPQETQYF
TGTGCCAGCAGCTTACACGGGCCACAAGAGACCCAGTACTTC
>once|TRBJ2-3|.|TRBV7-9
CASSPFAGNSADTQYF
TGTGCCAGCAGTCCGTTTGCGGGAAATTCTGCAGATACGCAGTATTTT
>.|TRBJ2-7|.|TRBV5-1
CASSPGLRRGLQYF
TGCGCCAGCAGCCCGGGACTACGGCGGGGGCTGCAGTACTTC
>.|TRBJ2-5|TRBD2|TRBV19
CASSSGGETQYF
TGTGCCAGTAGTAGCGGGGGAGAGACCCAGTACTTC
>.|TRBJ1-1|TRBD1|TRBV18
CASSDPAGGVEAEAFF
TGTGCCAGCTCAGACCCGGCAGGGGGAGTTGAGGCTGAAGCTTTCTTT